This T cell receptor beta chain was documented in a study of T cell repertoires in cytomegalovirus infection. Study details: Both CMV infection and a matching HLA type were indicated by public TCR beta signatures. Whole-study results and caveats: Across the ex vivo response, the dominant clonotypes were HLA-C-restricted CMV-specific TCR beta clonotypes. Cumulative public TCR beta family frequency identified carriers of CMV plus the relevant HLA.

This clonotype came up many times. Its antigen remains unknown. A single record per CDR3 protein comes from TCRdb applying MiXCR to the reads. The sample holds fewer than 200,000 distinct CDR3 sequences; about a tenth are singletons and the top ten take about 4.2%. Trimming cost V 3 bases and J 0 bases, with 3 bases left between them. This CDR3 contains 13 residues. CDR1 is SGHTA and CDR2 is FQGNSA in the germline V gene. The chain has TRBV7-2 and TRBJ1-5; D remains unclear. The receptor was isolated from a human donor in good health (CMV status not recorded). Some clones in this sample may be carry-over from other donors' samples. The specimen sequenced was PBMCs. The CDR3 reads CASSFTSNQPQHF. The CDR3 nucleotides read TGTGCCAGCAGCTTTACTAGCAATCAGCCCCAGCATTTT.